This paragraph covers one TCR beta chain sequence. This entry comes from a study of T cells expressing NK-cell markers. Study details: Just one sequenced donor of eight was HCMV-seronegative, while seven were seropositive.

Germline V gives CDR1 SGHRS, CDR2 YFSETQ. This CDR3 has 16 residues. Scientists made TCR beta cDNA using 5'RACE template switching with UMIs. TCRdb reprocessed the 5' RACE reads and keeps a single row for each CDR3 protein, giving no DNA. Its table lists under 500,000 distinct CDR3 sequences. J is TRBJ2-1 and V is TRBV5-1; the TCRdb call, TRBD2, lacks DNA for checking. The origin of this receptor is a woman aged 18 to 75 in good health. The sequencing sample was made of blood T cells: a sorted CD56 or NKG2C T cell subset, CD4+ or CD8+ T cells, or bulk PBMC T cells (not recorded which). This CDR3 is CASSSGLAGIYNEQFF.